The 32 T cell receptor beta chains below were found in one sample sequenced in a study of molecular identifiers for immune sequencing clone quantification. TCRdb reprocessed the PCR reads via MiXCR and lists one record per CDR3 protein. Of approximately 670,000 distinct CDR3 sequences listed, 20% are singletons. The sample comprised naive CD8+ T cells from blood, with Jurkat cell RNA spiked in. Subset indicated: FACS-sorted CD8+CD4-CCR7+CD45RA+ naive T cells. These receptor sequences come from a human donor in good health. Some libraries in this study had Jurkat cell RNA spiked in.

The chain has TRBV19 and TRBJ2-1; 7 bases are shared with TRBD2. CDR3 length equals 15 residues. Trimming took 3 bases from V and 6 from J; bases not matched to a gene: 8. In germline, CDR1 is LNHDA, CDR2 SQIVND (reference sequence). CDR3 nucleotides: TGTGCCAGTAGTATTTGGGCGGGAGTAGGCAATGAGCAGTTCTTC. Translated: CASSIWAGVGNEQFF.

Comment on this clonotype: A single base separates this from a much larger clone, so it may be a read error. The chain uses TRBV5-3 and TRBJ1-1; no reliable D call. TRBV5-3 carries the ORF label, with uncertain function. Trimming pared 8 bases from V and 0 bases from J, leaving 11 bases between. This CDR3 has 13 residues. The CDR3 nucleotides read TGTGCCAGCTTGAGGTTTCTGAACACTGAAGCTTTCTTT. It encodes CASLRFLNTEAFF.

The chain is built from TRBV30 and TRBJ2-1; the D is unclear. Deletions cut 2 bases from V and 0 bases from J, with 8 bases between. The CDR3 consists of 14 residues. From germline, CDR1 is GTSNPN and CDR2 SVGIG (reference sequence). Written as DNA, the CDR3 is TGTGCCTGGAGTAGAGACAACTCCTACAATGAGCAGTTCTTC. It encodes CAWSRDNSYNEQFF.

This clonotype was found once. This may arise from a read error, as a much more abundant clone is one base away. It is likely a read error, because the conserved phenylalanine at the end of the CDR3 is missing. The chain uses TRBV14 and TRBJ2-1; D is perhaps TRBD2 (5 bases). Germline V gene sequence: CDR1 SGHDN, CDR2 FVKESK. The V end was cut by 4 bases, the J end by 4 bases, with 11 bases between. The CDR3 extends over 14 amino acids. CDR3: CASSPYGLYNEQFL. The DNA for the CDR3 is TGTGCCAGCAGCCCCTACGGACTGTACAATGAGCAGTTCCTC.

This clonotype was observed at least ten times. The V gene is TRBV3-1, the J gene TRBJ1-1, with a tentative D call TRBD1 (6 bases). Trimming pared 0 bases from V and 2 bases from J, leaving 10 bases between. The CDR3 length is 15 residues. Per the germline V gene, CDR1 is LGHDT and CDR2 is YNNKEL (reference sequence). The CDR3 is CASSQDEGGNTEAFF. As DNA, the CDR3 is TGTGCCAGCAGCCAAGATGAGGGGGGAAACACTGAAGCTTTCTTT.

This clonotype showed up just a few times. The V and J genes are TRBV2 and TRBJ2-2; TRBD2 agrees at 9 bases. Germline V CDR1 and CDR2: SNHLY, FYNNEI. The CDR3 loop spans 20 amino acids. Germline trimming cut 0 bases from V and 6 bases from J; bases unmatched to any gene: 17. CDR3 protein: CASSEAEDGAGGGQAGELFF. CDR3 DNA: TGTGCCAGCAGTGAAGCGGAAGACGGAGCGGGAGGTGGGCAGGCCGGGGAGCTGTTTTTT. Complete variable domain (other parts from reference TRBV2 and TRBJ2-2): EPEVTQTPSHQVTQMGQEVILRCVPISNHLYFYWYRQILGQKVEFLVSFYNNEISEKSEIFDDQFSVERPDGSNFTLKIRSTKLEDSAMYFCASSEAEDGAGGGQAGELFFGEGSRLTVL.

The gene calls are TRBV12-3 or TRBV12-4 and TRBJ2-7; 7 bases align to TRBD2. The V segment lost 0 bases and the J segment 7 bases; nucleotides outside the gene matches: 3. The CDR3 has 13 amino acids. CDR3 nucleotide sequence: TGTGCCAGCAGTTTAGCGCTGCGGGGGGAGCAGTACTTC. Encoded protein: CASSLALRGEQYF.

For this clonotype: A much larger clone lies one base from this, so it may be a read error. The V gene is TRBV12-3 or TRBV12-4, the J gene TRBJ2-3; no reliable D call. V lost 1 base, J lost 4 bases, and 12 bases lay in between. The CDR3 covers 15 residues. CDR3 nucleotides: TGTGCCAGCAGTTTAGGCTACGCTTACGCAGATACGCAGTATTTT. Protein product: CASSLGYAYADTQYF.

This clonotype was detected many times. The rearrangement uses TRBV7-9 and TRBJ2-3; D is tentatively TRBD1 or TRBD2 (6 bases each). The CDR3 sequence is 16 residues long. Trimming removed 8 bases at V and 0 bases at J, with 18 bases between. In germline, CDR1 is SEHNR, CDR2 FQNEAQ (reference sequence). Here the CDR3 DNA reads TGTGCCAGCGGCGAAACGGGGGCTCCCAGCACAGATACGCAGTATTTT. Protein product: CASGETGAPSTDTQYF.

This clonotype came up a few times. The chain links TRBV20-1 to TRBJ2-1; D is unclear. Germline CDR1 DFQATT, CDR2 SNEGSKA (reference sequence). CDR3 size: 14 residues. The V gene lost 1 base and the J gene lost 2 bases, with 9 bases spanning the gap. In nucleotides, the CDR3 is TGCAGTGCTAGAGGTGAACTGACCTACAATGAGCAGTTCTTC. Protein sequence: CSARGELTYNEQFF.

Worth noting for this clonotype: A single base separates this from a much larger clone, so it may be a read error. The J gene is TRBJ2-7, the V gene TRBV19; 10 positions match TRBD1. Germline trimming cut 4 bases from V and 6 bases from J; bases unmatched to any gene: 9. The CDR3 covers 15 residues. Germline CDR1 is LNHDA and CDR2 is SQIVND (reference sequence). CDR3 protein: CASSNGTGVITEQYF. CDR3 sequence (DNA): TGTGCCAGTAGTAACGGGACAGGGGTAATTACCGAGCAGTACTTC.

This clonotype was found many times. V is TRBV4-1 and J is TRBJ1-6; 8 bases agree with TRBD1. This CDR3 spans 17 amino acids. V was pared by 1 base and J by 8 bases, with 10 bases of the junction left unmatched. The germline CDR1 and CDR2 sequences are MGHRA and YSYEKL. CDR3 coding DNA: TGCGCCAGCAGCCAAGCCGGACAGGGTATCATCTATTCACCCCTCCACTTT. Translating it yields CASSQAGQGIIYSPLHF.

This chain links TRBV12-5 with TRBJ2-3, with 11 bases fitting TRBD1. There are 15 residues in the CDR3. V trimming: 10 bases; J trimming: 5 bases; junction bases outside the gene matches: 11. In germline, CDR1 is LGHNT, CDR2 FRNRAP. CDR3 sequence reads: CATSPWGQGEDTQYF. Written as DNA, the CDR3 is TGTGCTACCTCACCCTGGGGACAGGGGGAAGATACGCAGTATTTT. Variable domain in full (rest from reference TRBV12-5 and TRBJ2-3): DARVTQTPRHKVTEMGQEVTMRCQPILGHNTVFWYRQTMMQGLELLAYFRNRAPLDDSGMPKDRFSAEMPDATLATLKIQPSEPRDSAVYFCATSPWGQGEDTQYFGPGTRLTVL.

This clonotype was observed a few times. The CDR3 sequence is CASGPDRNYGYTF. In nucleotides, the CDR3 is TGTGCCAGCGGGCCAGACAGAAACTATGGCTACACCTTC. The chain has TRBV19 and TRBJ1-2; possible D gene TRBD1, 5 bases. Trimming removed 9 bases from V and 2 bases from J, with 13 bases in between. The CDR3 runs 13 residues. Germline CDR1 and CDR2: LNHDA and SQIVND (reference sequence).

There are many counts of this clonotype. CDR3 DNA sequence: TGTGCCAGCAGCCCCACCGACAACACTGAAGCTTTCTTT. Protein: CASSPTDNTEAFF. V gene TRBV7-6 combines with J gene TRBJ1-1; D remains ambiguous. The CDR3 contains 13 residues. V lost 5 bases and J 2 bases, leaving 9 bases between the germline ends. In germline, CDR1 is SGHVS, CDR2 FNYEAQ.

CDR3 DNA sequence: TGTGCCAGCAACCTCGGAAGGACAGGGTACGAGCAGTACTTC. The encoded protein is CASNLGRTGYEQYF. The chain employs TRBV2 and TRBJ2-7; 8 bases align to TRBD1. The V gene end was trimmed by 7 bases and the J gene end by 4 bases; junction bases not matched to a gene: 9. Germline CDR1 SNHLY, CDR2 FYNNEI. The length of the CDR3 is 14 residues.

Concerning this clonotype: Since a much larger clone is just one base distant, this may be a read error. The V gene is TRBV5-6, the J gene TRBJ2-3; 11 nucleotides match TRBD2. J lost 3 bases, V lost 2 bases, and 11 bases had no gene match. The CDR3 runs 18 residues. CDR1 and CDR2 from the germline V gene are SGHDT and YYEEEE. The CDR3, as DNA: TGTGCCAGCAGCTTCGGTAGGGCTAGCGGGAGGACAACAGATACGCAGTATTTT. It translates to CASSFGRASGRTTDTQYF.

This clonotype was picked up many times. The gene calls are TRBV14 and TRBJ2-1; D tentatively fits TRBD1 or TRBD2 (5 bases each). CDR1 SGHDN and CDR2 FVKESK come from the germline V gene. The CDR3 is 14 amino acids. V shed 4 bases and J shed 9 bases, with 16 bases lying between them. CDR3 amino acids: CASSPWRGVREQFF. Here the CDR3 DNA reads TGTGCCAGCAGCCCCTGGCGAGGGGTCCGTGAGCAGTTCTTC.

This clonotype showed up many times. The chain uses TRBV7-9 and TRBJ2-3; no reliable D call. This CDR3 region has 11 residues. Germline V gene sequence: CDR1 SEHNR, CDR2 FQNEAQ (reference sequence). The V end lost 6 bases, the J end lost 4 bases, and 5 bases lay between the germline ends. The chain's CDR3 is CASSSPDTQYF. For the CDR3, the DNA is TGTGCCAGCAGTTCGCCAGATACGCAGTATTTT.

The V gene is TRBV5-3, the J gene TRBJ2-2, with 8 bases identical to TRBD2. Being an ORF, TRBV5-3 has a function that is uncertain. CDR3 length equals 15 residues. The trim removed 8 bases at V and 4 bases at J, leaving 10 bases unmatched. The CDR3 region is CASSRGLEGTGELFF. CDR3 coding DNA: TGTGCCAGCAGCAGGGGACTAGAGGGCACCGGGGAGCTGTTTTTT.

This clonotype appeared many times. The chain uses TRBV27 and TRBJ1-1, with D possibly matching TRBD1 (5 bases). The V end was cut by 2 bases, the J end by 0 bases, with 10 bases between. Germline V gene sequence: CDR1 MNHEY, CDR2 SMNVEV (reference sequence). CDR3 length: 15 residues. CDR3 sequence: CASSLLGGMNTEAFF. For the CDR3, the DNA is TGTGCCAGCAGTTTACTGGGGGGTATGAACACTGAAGCTTTCTTT.

This clonotype was observed at least ten times. Here the CDR3 DNA reads TGTGCCAGCAGCTTTCTATCCGTAATTCAAGAGACCCAGTACTTC. Translating gives CASSFLSVIQETQYF. The chain carries TRBV7-9 and TRBJ2-5, with no clear D. The CDR3 runs to 15 residues. Germline CDR1 and CDR2: SEHNR and FQNEAQ (reference sequence). Trimming took off 3 bases at V and 2 bases at J, with 13 bases between the two ends.

This clonotype was recorded at least ten times. The chain is built from TRBV4-3 and TRBJ2-7; TRBD2 agrees at 8 bases. V gave up 0 bases and J gave up 5 bases; unmatched junction bases: 12. The CDR3 length is 17 residues. CDR1 is LGHNA, CDR2 YSLEER, per germline. CDR3 in amino acids: CASSQDTVSGGPDEQYF. CDR3 sequence (DNA): TGCGCCAGCAGCCAAGATACAGTGTCGGGAGGGCCCGACGAGCAGTACTTC.

This clonotype showed up many times. The rearrangement joins TRBV18 to TRBJ1-4; 7 bases match TRBD1. Trimming cost V 6 bases and J 5 bases; bases outside gene matches: 15. CDR1 is KGHSH, CDR2 LQKENI, per germline. The CDR3 extends over 17 amino acids. CDR3 sequence reads: CASSRQGPPVWNEKLFF. The CDR3, as DNA: TGTGCCAGCTCGCGACAGGGCCCGCCGGTGTGGAATGAAAAACTGTTTTTT. Filled out from reference TRBV18 and TRBJ1-4, the complete variable domain reads NAGVMQNPRHLVRRRGQEARLRCSPMKGHSHVYWYRQLPEEGLKFMVYLQKENIIDESGMPKERFSAEFPKEGPSILRIQQVVRGDSAAYFCASSRQGPPVWNEKLFFGSGTQLSVL.

This clonotype was seen many times. The chain is built from TRBV6-2 or TRBV6-3 and TRBJ2-1; 10 bases agree with TRBD2. Unmatched junction bases numbered 4, after V lost 2 bases and J lost 6 bases. Germline lookup yields CDR1 MNHEY and CDR2 SVGEGT. The CDR3 totals 15 residues. CDR3 bases: TGTGCCAGCAGTTACGGCGCTAGCGGGGGCAATGAGCAGTTCTTC. Its protein is CASSYGASGGNEQFF.

This clonotype showed up just a few times. The chain combines TRBV28 with TRBJ2-3; 10 nucleotides agree with TRBD1. After removal of 5 bases from V and 5 bases from J, the junction contained 7 bases not matched to a gene. The CDR3 covers 15 residues. The germline CDR1 and CDR2 sequences are MDHEN and SYDVKM. This chain's CDR3 is CASSQTGGARDTQYF. The DNA for the CDR3 is TGTGCCAGCAGTCAGACAGGGGGCGCGAGAGATACGCAGTATTTT. The variable domain in full, completed from reference TRBV28 and TRBJ2-3, reads DVKVTQSSRYLVKRTGEKVFLECVQDMDHENMFWYRQDPGLGLRLIYFSYDVKMKEKGDIPEGYSVSREKKERFSLILESASTNQTSMYLCASSQTGGARDTQYFGPGTRLTVL.

This clonotype has at least ten counts. The chain joins TRBV10-3 to TRBJ2-1; D is perhaps TRBD2 (7 bases). CDR1 and CDR2 (germline): ENHRY, SYGVKD. The germline V and J ends were trimmed by 3 bases and 0 bases, with 15 bases remaining between them. The CDR3 consists of 17 residues. The CDR3 reads CAISELTGGRSYNEQFF. The CDR3 DNA is TGTGCCATCAGTGAATTGACGGGGGGCCGCTCCTACAATGAGCAGTTCTTC.

This clonotype was detected ten times or more. This chain links TRBV6-6 with TRBJ2-5; the D gene is possibly TRBD1 (6 bases). V lost 4 bases and J lost 4, with 13 bases in between. CDR3 length equals 14 residues. CDR1 and CDR2 from the germline V gene are MNHNY and SVGAGI (reference sequence). The CDR3 bases are TGTGCCAGCAGTTTTCTGACAGGCTTAGAGACCCAGTACTTC. This gives the protein CASSFLTGLETQYF.

The table lists this clonotype with many counts. This chain uses TRBV7-9 with TRBJ1-4; 7 bases are shared with TRBD1. Trimming at V came to 5 bases and at J to 0 bases, leaving 6 bases not matched to a gene. The CDR3 spans 16 residues. Germline V gene data show CDR1 as SEHNR and CDR2 as FQNEAQ (reference sequence). The DNA for the CDR3 is TGTGCCAGCAGCCTAGGACAGGTGGCAACTAATGAAAAACTGTTTTTT. Translated, it gives CASSLGQVATNEKLFF.

This clonotype has just a few counts. V is TRBV27 and J is TRBJ1-6; D not certain. V lost 0 bases to trimming and J lost 0 bases, with 3 bases between them. This CDR3 is built from 15 residues. CDR1 is MNHEY, CDR2 SMNVEV, per germline (reference sequence). CDR3 sequence: CASSLSFSYNSPLHF. CDR3 nucleotides: TGTGCCAGCAGTTTATCGTTCTCCTATAATTCACCCCTCCACTTT.

Many counts were recorded for this clonotype. This sequence joins TRBV3-1 and TRBJ2-4, with D unresolved. This CDR3 comprises 18 residues. V gave up 0 bases and J gave up 1 base, with 16 bases separating them. Germline CDR1 reads LGHDT; CDR2 reads YNNKEL (reference sequence). The CDR3 sequence: CASSQEAHPQGAKNIQYF. CDR3 in DNA: TGTGCCAGCAGCCAAGAAGCCCATCCCCAAGGGGCCAAAAACATTCAGTACTTC.

At least ten counts were recorded for this clonotype. The rearrangement links TRBV4-3 to TRBJ2-7, with D perhaps TRBD1 or TRBD2 (5 bases each). Looked up from germline, CDR1 is LGHNA and CDR2 is YSLEER. The CDR3 extends over 15 amino acids. Trimming took off 3 bases at V and 2 bases at J, with 14 bases between the two ends. CDR3 sequence (DNA): TGCGCCAGCAGCCAGGACCTGGGGGAAGCCTACGAGCAGTACTTC. It encodes CASSQDLGEAYEQYF.